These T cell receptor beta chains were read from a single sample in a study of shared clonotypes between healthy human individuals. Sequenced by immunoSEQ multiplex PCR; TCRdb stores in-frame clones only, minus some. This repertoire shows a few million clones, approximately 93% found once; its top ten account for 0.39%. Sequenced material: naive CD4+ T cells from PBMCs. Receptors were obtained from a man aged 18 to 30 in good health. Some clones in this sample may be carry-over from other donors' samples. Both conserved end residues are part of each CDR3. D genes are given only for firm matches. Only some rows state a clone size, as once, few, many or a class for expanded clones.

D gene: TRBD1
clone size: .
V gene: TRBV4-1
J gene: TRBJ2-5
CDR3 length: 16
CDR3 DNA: TGCGCCAGCAGCCAAACCCAGACAGGGGGGAAAGAGACCCAGTACTTC
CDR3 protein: CASSQTQTGGKETQYF

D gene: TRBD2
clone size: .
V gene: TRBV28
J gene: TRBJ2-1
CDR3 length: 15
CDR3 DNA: TGTGCCAGCAGTCGGCTAGCGGGAGGGTCTAATGAGCAGTTCTTC
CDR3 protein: CASSRLAGGSNEQFF

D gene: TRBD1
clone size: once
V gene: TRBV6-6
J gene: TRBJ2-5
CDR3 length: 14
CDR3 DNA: TGTGCCAGCAGTTACTCGACAGGGCAAGAGACCCAGTACTTC
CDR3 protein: CASSYSTGQETQYF

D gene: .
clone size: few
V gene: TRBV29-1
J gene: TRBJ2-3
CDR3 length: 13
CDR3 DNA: TGCAGCGTTCCCACTAGCATTGGTGGGGCGCAGTATTTT
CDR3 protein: CSVPTSIGGAQYF

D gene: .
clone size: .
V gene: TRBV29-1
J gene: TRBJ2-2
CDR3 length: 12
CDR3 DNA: TGCAGCGTTGAACCCCACACCGGGGAGCTGTTTTTT
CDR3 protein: CSVEPHTGELFF

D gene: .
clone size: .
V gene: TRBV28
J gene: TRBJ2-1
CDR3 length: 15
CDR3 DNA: TGTGCCAGCAGTTTCTTGGGGGCGCCGGACAATGAGCAGTTCTTC
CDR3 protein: CASSFLGAPDNEQFF

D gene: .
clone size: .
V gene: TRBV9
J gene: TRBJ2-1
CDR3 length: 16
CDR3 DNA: TGTGCCAGCAGCGCCCAGAGGCTAGCGCAATACAATGAGCAGTTCTTC
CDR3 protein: CASSAQRLAQYNEQFF

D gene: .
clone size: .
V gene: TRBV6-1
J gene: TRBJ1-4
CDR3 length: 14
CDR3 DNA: TGTGCCAGCAGTGACGGACAGTTTAGGGAAAAACTGTTTTTT
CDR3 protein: CASSDGQFREKLFF

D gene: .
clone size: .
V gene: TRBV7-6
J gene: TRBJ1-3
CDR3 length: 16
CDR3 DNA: TGTGCCAGCAGCCTCAATAAGGTCGCCTCTGGAAACACCATATATTTT
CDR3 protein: CASSLNKVASGNTIYF

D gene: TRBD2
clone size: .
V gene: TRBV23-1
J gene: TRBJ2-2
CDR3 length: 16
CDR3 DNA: TGCGCCAGCCGCGGGACTAGCGGGTTGAACACCGGGGAGCTGTTTTTT
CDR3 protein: CASRGTSGLNTGELFF

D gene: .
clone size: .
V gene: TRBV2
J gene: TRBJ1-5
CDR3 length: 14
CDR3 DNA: TGTGCCAGCAGTGAGGGTCAGGGGTCTCAGCCCCAGCATTTT
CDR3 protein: CASSEGQGSQPQHF

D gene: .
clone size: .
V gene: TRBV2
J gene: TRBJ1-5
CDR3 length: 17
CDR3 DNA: TGTGCCAGCATGAAGGAGACCGGGACACGTAGCAATCAGCCCCAGCATTTT
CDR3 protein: CASMKETGTRSNQPQHF

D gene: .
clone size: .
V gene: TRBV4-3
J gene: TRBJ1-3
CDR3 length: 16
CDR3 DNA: TGCGCCAGCAGCCAAGCTCAGGGATACTCTGGAAACACCATATATTTT
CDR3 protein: CASSQAQGYSGNTIYF

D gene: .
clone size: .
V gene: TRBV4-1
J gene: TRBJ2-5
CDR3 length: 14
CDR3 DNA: TGCGCCAGCAGCCAAGGGCAGTACCAAGAGACCCAGTACTTC
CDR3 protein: CASSQGQYQETQYF

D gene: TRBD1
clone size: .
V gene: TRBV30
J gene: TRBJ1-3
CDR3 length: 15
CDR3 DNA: TGTGCCTGGGGCGCTCAACAGGGGACCGGAAACACCATATATTTT
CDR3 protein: CAWGAQQGTGNTIYF

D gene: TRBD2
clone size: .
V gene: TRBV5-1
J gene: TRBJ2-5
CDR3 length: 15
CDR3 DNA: TGCGCCAGCAGCACTCGGACTAGCGGCCAAGAGACCCAGTACTTC
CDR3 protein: CASSTRTSGQETQYF

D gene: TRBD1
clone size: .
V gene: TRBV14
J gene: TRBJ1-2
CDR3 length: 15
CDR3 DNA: TGTGCCAGCAGCCCCATTCAGGGACAGTTCGCTGGCTACACCTTC
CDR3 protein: CASSPIQGQFAGYTF

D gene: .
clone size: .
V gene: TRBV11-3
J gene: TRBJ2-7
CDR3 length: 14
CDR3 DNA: TGTGCCAGCAGCCGAGGGGGGAGCCCGTCGGAGCAGTACTTC
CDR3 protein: CASSRGGSPSEQYF

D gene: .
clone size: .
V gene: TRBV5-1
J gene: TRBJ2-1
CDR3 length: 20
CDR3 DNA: TGCGCCAGCAGCCCCTTCTGGGTGGGGGGCGTTAGCGGCTCCTACAATGAGCAGTTCTTC
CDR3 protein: CASSPFWVGGVSGSYNEQFF

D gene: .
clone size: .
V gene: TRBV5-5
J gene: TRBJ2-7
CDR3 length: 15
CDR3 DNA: TGTGCCAGCAGCCGGGCGGGCAGGAGCTCCTACGAGCAGTACTTC
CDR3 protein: CASSRAGRSSYEQYF

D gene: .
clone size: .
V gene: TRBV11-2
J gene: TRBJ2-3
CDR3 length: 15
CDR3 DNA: TGTGCCAGCAGCCCTGGGTGGAGTCGCGCAGATACGCAGTATTTT
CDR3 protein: CASSPGWSRADTQYF

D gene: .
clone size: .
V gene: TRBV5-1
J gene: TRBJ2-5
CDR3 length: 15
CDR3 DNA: TGCGCCAGCAGCTTGGAGGCTAGACCGGGAGAGACCCAGTACTTC
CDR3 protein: CASSLEARPGETQYF

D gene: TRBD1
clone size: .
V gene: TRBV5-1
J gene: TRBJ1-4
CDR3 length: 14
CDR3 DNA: TGCGCCAGCAGCTTTGGCCAGGGGGCTGAAAAACTGTTTTTT
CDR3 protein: CASSFGQGAEKLFF

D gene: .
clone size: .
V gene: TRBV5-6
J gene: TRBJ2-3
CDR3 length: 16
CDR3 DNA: TGTGCCAGCAGCAAGAGACGGTCCGGATCCACAGATACGCAGTATTTT
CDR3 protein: CASSKRRSGSTDTQYF

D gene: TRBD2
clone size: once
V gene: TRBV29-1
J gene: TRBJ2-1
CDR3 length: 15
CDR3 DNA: TGCAGCGTCCGCCCGACTAGCGAGAAATACAATGAGCAGTTCTTC
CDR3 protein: CSVRPTSEKYNEQFF

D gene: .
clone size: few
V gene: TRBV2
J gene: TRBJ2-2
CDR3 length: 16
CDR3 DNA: TGTGCCAGCAGTGTGGAGGGGCCGGCGAACACCGGGGAGCTGTTTTTT
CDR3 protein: CASSVEGPANTGELFF

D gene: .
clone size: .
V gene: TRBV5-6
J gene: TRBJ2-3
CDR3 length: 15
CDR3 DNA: TGTGCCAGCAGCTTGGCCATTCTGGGTTTCGATACGCAGTATTTT
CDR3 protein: CASSLAILGFDTQYF

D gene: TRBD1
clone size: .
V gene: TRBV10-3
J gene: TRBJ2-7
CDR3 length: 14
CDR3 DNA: TGTGCCATCAGTGGGGACAGGGGTTATTCCGAGCAGTACTTC
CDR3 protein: CAISGDRGYSEQYF

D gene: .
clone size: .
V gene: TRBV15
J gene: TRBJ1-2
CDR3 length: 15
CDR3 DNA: TGTGCCACCAGCAGAGATGCTAGAATTAACTATGGCTACACCTTC
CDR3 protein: CATSRDARINYGYTF

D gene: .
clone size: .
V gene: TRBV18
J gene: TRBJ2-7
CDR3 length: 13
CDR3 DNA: TGTGCCAGCTCACCAGGCGGAACCTACGAGCAGTACTTC
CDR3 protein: CASSPGGTYEQYF

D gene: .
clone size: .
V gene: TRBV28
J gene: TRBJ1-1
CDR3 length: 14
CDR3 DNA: TGTGCCAGCAGTTTAAGGGGGTTCGTAGGGGGAGCTTTCTTT
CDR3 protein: CASSLRGFVGGAFF

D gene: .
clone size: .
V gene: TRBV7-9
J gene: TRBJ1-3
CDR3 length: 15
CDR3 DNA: TGTGCCAGCAGCCCCCCGTCGGTCTCCGGAAACACCATATATTTT
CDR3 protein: CASSPPSVSGNTIYF

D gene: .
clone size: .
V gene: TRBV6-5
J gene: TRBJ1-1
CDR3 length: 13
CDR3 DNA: TGTGCCAGCCGAGAGGGATGGAACACTGAAGCTTTCTTT
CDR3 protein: CASREGWNTEAFF

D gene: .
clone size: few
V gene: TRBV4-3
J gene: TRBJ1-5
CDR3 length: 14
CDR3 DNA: TGCGCCAGCAGCCAAGGGTTCGGGGATCAGCCCCAGCATTTT
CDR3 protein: CASSQGFGDQPQHF

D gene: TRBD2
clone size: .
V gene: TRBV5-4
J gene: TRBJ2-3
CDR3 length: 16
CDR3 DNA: TGTGCCAGCAGCTTCGGGGCGGGAGTCGGCACAGATACGCAGTATTTT
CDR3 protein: CASSFGAGVGTDTQYF

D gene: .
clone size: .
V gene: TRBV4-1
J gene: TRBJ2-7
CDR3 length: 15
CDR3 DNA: TGCGCCAGCAGCCAAGAACTAACATCAGGCGCCGAGCAGTACTTC
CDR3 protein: CASSQELTSGAEQYF

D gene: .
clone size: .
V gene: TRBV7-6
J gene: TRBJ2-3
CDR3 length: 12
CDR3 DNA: TGTGCCAGCAGCCTGAGCACAGATACGCAGTATTTT
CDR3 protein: CASSLSTDTQYF

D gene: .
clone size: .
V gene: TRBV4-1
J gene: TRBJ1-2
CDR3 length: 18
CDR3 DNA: TGCGCCAGCGCGGCTGTTGGGACCACCATCCAAGGGCGCTATGGCTACACCTTC
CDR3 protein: CASAAVGTTIQGRYGYTF

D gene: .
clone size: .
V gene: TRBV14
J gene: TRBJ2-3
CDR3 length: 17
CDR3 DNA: TGTGCCAGCAGCTCTAGGACTTTACCTGATAGCACAGATACGCAGTATTTT
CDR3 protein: CASSSRTLPDSTDTQYF

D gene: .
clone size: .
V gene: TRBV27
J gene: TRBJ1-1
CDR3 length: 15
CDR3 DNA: TGTGCCAGTTCTGGTAAAAGGGCGTGGGACACTGAAGCTTTCTTT
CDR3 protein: CASSGKRAWDTEAFF

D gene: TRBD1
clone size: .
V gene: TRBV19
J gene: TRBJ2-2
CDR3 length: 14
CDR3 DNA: TGTGCCAGTGGAGACAGGGGAAACACCGGGGAGCTGTTTTTT
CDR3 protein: CASGDRGNTGELFF

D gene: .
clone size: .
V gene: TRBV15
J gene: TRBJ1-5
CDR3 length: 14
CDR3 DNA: TGTGCCACCAGGGGTGGAGGGGACAATCAGCCCCAGCATTTT
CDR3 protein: CATRGGGDNQPQHF

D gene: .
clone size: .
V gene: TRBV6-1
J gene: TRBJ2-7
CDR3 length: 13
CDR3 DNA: TGTGCCAGCAGTGAAGCTGTGAGGGGCGAGCAGTACTTC
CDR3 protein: CASSEAVRGEQYF